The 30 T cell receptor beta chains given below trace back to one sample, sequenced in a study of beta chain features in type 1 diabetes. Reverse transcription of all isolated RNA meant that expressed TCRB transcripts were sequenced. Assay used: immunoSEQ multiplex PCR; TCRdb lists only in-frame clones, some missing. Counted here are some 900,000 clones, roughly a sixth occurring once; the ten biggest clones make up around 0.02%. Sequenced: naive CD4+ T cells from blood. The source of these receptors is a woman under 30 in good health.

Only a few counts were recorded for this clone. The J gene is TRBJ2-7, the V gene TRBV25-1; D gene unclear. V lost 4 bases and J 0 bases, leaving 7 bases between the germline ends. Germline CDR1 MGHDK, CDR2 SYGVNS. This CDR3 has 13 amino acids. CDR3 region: CASSARTSYEQYF. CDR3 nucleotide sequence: TGTGCCAGCAGTGCTAGAACCTCCTACGAGCAGTACTTC.

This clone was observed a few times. For the CDR3, the DNA is TGCGCCAGCAGCCAAGGGGCGGGAGGCACAGATACGCAGTATTTT. This codes for CASSQGAGGTDTQYF. The chain uses TRBV4-3 and TRBJ2-3, with 7 nucleotides matching TRBD2. Per the germline V gene, CDR1 is LGHNA and CDR2 is YSLEER. With V trimmed by 1 base and J by 1 base, 2 bases remained unmatched. The CDR3 length is 15 residues.

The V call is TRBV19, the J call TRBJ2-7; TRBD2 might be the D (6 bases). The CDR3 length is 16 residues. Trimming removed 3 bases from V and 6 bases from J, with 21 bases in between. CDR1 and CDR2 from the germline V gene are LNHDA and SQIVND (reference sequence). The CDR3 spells CASSIRGNVGGVEQYF. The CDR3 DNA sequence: TGTGCCAGTAGTATTCGGGGAAATGTTGGAGGGGTCGAGCAGTACTTC.

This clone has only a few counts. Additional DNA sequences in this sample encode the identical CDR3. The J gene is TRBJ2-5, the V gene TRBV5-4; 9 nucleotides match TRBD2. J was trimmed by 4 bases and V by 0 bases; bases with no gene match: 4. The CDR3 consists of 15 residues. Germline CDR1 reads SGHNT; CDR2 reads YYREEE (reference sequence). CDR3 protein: CASSLVAGVGETQYF. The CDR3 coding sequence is TGTGCCAGCAGCTTGGTAGCGGGAGTGGGAGAGACCCAGTACTTC.

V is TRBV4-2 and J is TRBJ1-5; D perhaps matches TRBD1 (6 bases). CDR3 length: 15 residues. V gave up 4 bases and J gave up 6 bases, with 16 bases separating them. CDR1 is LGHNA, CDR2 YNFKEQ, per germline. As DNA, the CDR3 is TGTGCCAGCAGCCCGTATTCAGGGGCTGGTCAGCCCCAGCATTTT. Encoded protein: CASSPYSGAGQPQHF.

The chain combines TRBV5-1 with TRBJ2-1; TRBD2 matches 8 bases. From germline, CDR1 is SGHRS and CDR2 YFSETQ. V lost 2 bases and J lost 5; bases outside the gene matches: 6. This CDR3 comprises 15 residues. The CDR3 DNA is TGCGCCAGCAGCTTAGAGCGGGAGTATAACAATGAGCAGTTCTTC. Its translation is CASSLEREYNNEQFF.

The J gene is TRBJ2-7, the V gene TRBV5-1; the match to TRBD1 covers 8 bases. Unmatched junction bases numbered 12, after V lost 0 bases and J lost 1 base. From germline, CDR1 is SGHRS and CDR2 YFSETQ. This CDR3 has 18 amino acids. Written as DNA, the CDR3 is TGCGCCAGCAGCTTGGATGGGGGATCAGGGGGCCCGTCCTACGAGCAGTACTTC. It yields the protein CASSLDGGSGGPSYEQYF. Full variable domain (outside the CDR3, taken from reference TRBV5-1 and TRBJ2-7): KAGVTQTPRYLIKTRGQQVTLSCSPISGHRSVSWYQQTPGQGLQFLFEYFSETQRNKGNFPGRFSGRQFSNSRSEMNVSTLELGDSALYLCASSLDGGSGGPSYEQYFGPGTRLTVT.

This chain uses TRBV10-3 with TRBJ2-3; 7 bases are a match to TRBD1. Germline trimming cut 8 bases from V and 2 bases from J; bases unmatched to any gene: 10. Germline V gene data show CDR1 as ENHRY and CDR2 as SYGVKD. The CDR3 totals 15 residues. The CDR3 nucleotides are TGTGCCATCGCTACAGGGGACCACCCCACAGATACGCAGTATTTT. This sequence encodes CAIATGDHPTDTQYF.

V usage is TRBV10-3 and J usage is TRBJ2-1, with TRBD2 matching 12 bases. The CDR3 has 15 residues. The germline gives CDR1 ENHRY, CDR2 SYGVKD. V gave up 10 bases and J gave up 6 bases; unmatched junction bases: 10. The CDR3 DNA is TGTGCCAGCCGGACTAGCGGGAATTTGGCCAATGAGCAGTTCTTC. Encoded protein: CASRTSGNLANEQFF.

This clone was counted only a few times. CDR3 loop: CASSVVGVGAYNEQFF. CDR3 coding DNA: TGTGCCAGCAGCGTAGTTGGAGTTGGGGCCTACAATGAGCAGTTCTTC. This chain joins TRBV9 and TRBJ2-1; D is undetermined. Germline values: CDR1 SGDLS, CDR2 YYNGEE. V was pared by 0 bases and J by 2 bases, with 12 bases between. The CDR3 has 16 amino acids.

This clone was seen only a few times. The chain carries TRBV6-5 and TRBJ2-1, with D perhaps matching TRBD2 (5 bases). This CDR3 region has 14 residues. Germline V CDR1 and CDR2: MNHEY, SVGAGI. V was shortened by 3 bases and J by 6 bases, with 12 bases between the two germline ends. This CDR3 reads CASSYLGGSNEQFF. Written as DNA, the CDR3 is TGTGCCAGCAGTTATCTGGGTGGGAGCAATGAGCAGTTCTTC.

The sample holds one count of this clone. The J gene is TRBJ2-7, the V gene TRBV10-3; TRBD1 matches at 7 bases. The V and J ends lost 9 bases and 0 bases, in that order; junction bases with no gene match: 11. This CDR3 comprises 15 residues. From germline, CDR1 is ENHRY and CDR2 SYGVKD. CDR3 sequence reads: CAIQQGQGYSYEQYF. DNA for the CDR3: TGTGCCATTCAACAGGGGCAGGGATACTCCTACGAGCAGTACTTC.

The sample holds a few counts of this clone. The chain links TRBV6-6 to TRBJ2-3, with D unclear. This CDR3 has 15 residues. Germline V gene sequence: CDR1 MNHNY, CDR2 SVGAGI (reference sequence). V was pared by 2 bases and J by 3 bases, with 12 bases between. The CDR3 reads CASSYVNIATDTQYF. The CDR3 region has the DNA TGTGCCAGCAGTTACGTCAACATAGCTACAGATACGCAGTATTTT.

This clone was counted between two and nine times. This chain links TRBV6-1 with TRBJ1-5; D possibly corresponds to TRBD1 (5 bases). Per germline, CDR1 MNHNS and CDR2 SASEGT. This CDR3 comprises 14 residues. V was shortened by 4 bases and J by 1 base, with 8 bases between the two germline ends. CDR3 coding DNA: TGTGCCAGCAGTGGGCAGGGCAGCAATCAGCCCCAGCATTTT. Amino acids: CASSGQGSNQPQHF.

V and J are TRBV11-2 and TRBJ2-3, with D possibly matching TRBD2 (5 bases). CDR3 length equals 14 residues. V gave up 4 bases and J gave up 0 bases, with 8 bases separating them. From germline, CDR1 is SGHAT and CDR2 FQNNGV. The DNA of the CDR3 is TGTGCCAGCAGCTACAGACTAAGCACAGATACGCAGTATTTT. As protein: CASSYRLSTDTQYF.

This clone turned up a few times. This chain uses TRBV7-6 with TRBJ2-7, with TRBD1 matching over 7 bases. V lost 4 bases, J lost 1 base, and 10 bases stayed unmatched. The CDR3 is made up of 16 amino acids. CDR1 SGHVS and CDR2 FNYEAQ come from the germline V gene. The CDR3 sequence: CASSSRAQGFSYEQYF. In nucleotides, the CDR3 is TGTGCCAGCAGCTCCCGCGCACAGGGGTTTTCCTACGAGCAGTACTTC.

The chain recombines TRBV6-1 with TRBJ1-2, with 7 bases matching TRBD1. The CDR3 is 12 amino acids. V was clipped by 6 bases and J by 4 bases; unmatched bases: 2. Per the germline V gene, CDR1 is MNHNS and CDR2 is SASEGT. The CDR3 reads CASRGQIYGYTF. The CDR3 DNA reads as TGTGCCAGCAGGGGACAGATCTATGGCTACACCTTC.

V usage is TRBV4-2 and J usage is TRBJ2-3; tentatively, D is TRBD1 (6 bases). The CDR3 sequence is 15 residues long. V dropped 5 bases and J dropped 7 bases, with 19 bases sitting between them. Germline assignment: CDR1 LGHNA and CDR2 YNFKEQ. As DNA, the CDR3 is TGTGCCAGCAGCTTAGATAGGGATACAGGGCATACGCAGTATTTT. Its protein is CASSLDRDTGHTQYF.

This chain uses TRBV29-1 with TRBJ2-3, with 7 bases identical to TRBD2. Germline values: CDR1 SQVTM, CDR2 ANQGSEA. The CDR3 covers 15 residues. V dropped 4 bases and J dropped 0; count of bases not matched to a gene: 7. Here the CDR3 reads CSVVGGGDSTDTQYF. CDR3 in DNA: TGCAGCGTTGTGGGGGGAGGGGATAGCACAGATACGCAGTATTTT.

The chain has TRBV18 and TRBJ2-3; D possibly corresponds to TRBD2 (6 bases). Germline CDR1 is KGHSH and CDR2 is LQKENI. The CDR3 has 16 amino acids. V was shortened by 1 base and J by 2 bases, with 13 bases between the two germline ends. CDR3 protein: CASSPQLSGNTDTQYF. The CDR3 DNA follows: TGTGCCAGCTCACCACAGCTTAGCGGTAACACAGATACGCAGTATTTT. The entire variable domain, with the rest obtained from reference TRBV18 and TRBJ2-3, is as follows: NAGVMQNPRHLVRRRGQEARLRCSPMKGHSHVYWYRQLPEEGLKFMVYLQKENIIDESGMPKERFSAEFPKEGPSILRIQQVVRGDSAAYFCASSPQLSGNTDTQYFGPGTRLTVL.

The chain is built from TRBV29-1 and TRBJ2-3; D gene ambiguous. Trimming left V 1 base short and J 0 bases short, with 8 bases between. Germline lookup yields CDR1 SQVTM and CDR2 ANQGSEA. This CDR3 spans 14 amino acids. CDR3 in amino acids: CSVEGTRSTDTQYF. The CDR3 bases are TGCAGCGTTGAAGGGACCCGCAGCACAGATACGCAGTATTTT.

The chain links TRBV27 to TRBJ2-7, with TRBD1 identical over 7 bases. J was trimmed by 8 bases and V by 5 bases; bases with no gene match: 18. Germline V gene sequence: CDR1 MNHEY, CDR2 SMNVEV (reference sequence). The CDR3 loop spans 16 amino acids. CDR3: CASSPGPGTEELKQYF. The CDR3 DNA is TGTGCCAGCAGTCCGGGCCCGGGGACAGAAGAACTGAAGCAGTACTTC.

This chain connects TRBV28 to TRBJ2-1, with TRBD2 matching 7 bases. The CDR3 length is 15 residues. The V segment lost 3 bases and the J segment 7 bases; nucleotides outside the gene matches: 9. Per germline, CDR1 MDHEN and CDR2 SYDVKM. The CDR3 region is CASSFGGSMKNEQFF. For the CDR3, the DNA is TGTGCCAGCAGTTTTGGCGGGAGTATGAAAAATGAGCAGTTCTTC.

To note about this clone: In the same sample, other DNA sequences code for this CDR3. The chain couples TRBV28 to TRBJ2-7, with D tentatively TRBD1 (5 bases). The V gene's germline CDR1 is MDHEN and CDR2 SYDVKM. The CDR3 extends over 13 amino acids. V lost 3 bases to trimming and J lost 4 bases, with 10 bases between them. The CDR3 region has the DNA TGTGCCAGCAGTTTGACCCAGGGTTACGAGCAGTACTTC. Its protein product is CASSLTQGYEQYF.

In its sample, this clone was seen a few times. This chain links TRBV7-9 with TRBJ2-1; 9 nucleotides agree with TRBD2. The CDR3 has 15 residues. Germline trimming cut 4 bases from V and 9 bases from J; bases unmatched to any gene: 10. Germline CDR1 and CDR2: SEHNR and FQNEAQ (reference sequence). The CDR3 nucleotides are TGTGCCAGCAGCTCGTCCGGGACTAGCTTTCCTGAGCAGTTCTTC. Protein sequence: CASSSSGTSFPEQFF.

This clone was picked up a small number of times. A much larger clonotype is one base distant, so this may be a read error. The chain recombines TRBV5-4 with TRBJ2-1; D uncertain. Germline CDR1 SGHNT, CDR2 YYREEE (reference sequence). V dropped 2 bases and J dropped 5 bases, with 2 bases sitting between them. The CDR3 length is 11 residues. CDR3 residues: CASSFNNEQFF. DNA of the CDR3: TGTGCCAGCAGCTTCAACAATGAGCAGTTCTTC.

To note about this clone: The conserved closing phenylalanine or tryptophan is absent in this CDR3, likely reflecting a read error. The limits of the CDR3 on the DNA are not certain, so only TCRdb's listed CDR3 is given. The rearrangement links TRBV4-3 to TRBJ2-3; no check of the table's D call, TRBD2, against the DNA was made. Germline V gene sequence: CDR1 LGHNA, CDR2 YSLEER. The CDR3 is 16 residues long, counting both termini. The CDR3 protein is CASSQDRAGNAHFMTL.

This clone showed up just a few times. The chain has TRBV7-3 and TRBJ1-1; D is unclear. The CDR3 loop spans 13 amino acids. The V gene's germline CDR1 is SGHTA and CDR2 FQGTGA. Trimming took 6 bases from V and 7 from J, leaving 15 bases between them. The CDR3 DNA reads TGTGCCAGCAGTCGAACCGGCCCCCTTGAAGCTTTCTTT. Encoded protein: CASSRTGPLEAFF.

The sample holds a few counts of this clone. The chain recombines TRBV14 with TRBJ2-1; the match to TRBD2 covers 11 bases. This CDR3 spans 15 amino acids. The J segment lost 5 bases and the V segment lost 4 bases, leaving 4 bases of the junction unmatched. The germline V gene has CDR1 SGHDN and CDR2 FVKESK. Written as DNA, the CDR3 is TGTGCCAGCAGCCTTACTAGCGGGAGCCACAATGAGCAGTTCTTC. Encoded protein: CASSLTSGSHNEQFF.

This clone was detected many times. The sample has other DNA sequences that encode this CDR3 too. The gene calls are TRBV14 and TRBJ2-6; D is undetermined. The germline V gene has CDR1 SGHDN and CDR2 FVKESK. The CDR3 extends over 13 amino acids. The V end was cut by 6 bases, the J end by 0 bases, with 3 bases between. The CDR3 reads CASRNSGANVLTF. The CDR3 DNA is TGTGCCAGCAGGAACTCTGGGGCCAACGTCCTGACTTTC.